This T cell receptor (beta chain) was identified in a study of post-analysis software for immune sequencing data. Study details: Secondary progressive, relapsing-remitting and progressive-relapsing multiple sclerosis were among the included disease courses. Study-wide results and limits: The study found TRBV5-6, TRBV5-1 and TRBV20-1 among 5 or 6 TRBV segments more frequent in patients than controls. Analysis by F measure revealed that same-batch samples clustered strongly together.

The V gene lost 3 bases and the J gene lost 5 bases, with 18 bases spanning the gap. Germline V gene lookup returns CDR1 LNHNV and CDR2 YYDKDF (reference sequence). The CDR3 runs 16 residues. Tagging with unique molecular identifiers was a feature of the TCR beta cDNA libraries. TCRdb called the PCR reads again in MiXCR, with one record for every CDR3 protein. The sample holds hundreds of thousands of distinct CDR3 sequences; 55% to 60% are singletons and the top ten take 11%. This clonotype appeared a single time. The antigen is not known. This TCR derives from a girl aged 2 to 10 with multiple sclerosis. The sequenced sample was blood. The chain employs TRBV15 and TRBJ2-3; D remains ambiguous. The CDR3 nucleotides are TGTGCCACCAGCAGCCCCCAACAATTCCGTGGAGATACGCAGTATTTT. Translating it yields CATSSPQQFRGDTQYF.